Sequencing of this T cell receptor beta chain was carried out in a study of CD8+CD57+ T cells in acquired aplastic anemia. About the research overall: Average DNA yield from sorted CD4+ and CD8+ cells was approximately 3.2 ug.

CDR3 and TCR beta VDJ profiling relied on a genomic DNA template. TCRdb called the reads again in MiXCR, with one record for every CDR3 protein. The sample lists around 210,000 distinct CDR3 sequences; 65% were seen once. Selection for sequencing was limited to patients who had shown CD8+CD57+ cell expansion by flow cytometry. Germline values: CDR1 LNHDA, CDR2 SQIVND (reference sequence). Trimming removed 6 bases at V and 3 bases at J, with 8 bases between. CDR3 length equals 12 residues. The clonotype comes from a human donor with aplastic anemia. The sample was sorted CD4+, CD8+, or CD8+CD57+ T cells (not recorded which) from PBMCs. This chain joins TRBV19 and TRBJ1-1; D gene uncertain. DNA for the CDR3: TGTGCCAGTAGGGGGTTCGACACTGAAGCTTTCTTT. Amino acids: CASRGFDTEAFF.